Presented here are 17 T cell receptor beta chains from one specimen sequenced in a study of shared clonotypes between healthy human individuals. Clones were read by immunoSEQ multiplex PCR, and TCRdb kept only the in-frame ones, dropping some. The sample carries around 2.1 million clones, 85% to 95% recorded once. Only CD45RO-negative cells positively selected for CCR7 counted as naive CD8 cells, so terminally differentiated effector memory CD45RA+ cells were excluded. Sequencing was performed on naive CD8+ T cells from PBMCs. The source of these receptors is a man between 18 and 35 years old in good health. Some clones in this sample may be carry-over from other donors' samples.

The chain joins TRBV10-3 to TRBJ2-7, with D perhaps TRBD1 (6 bases). The CDR3 runs to 14 residues. The germline CDR1 and CDR2 sequences are ENHRY and SYGVKD. V was clipped by 4 bases and J by 2 bases, with 12 bases between them. This CDR3 is CAISVGDKTYEQYF. The CDR3 region has the DNA TGTGCCATCAGTGTCGGGGACAAAACCTACGAGCAGTACTTC.

Concerning this clone itself: Other DNA sequences in this specimen translate into the identical CDR3. The chain links TRBV9 to TRBJ1-2; 8 bases are a match to TRBD1. In germline, CDR1 is SGDLS, CDR2 YYNGEE. The CDR3 totals 14 residues. Trimming cost V 4 bases and J 5 bases; bases outside gene matches: 7. CDR3 residues: CASSSPGQGYGYTF. The CDR3, as DNA: TGTGCCAGCAGCTCTCCCGGACAGGGTTATGGCTACACCTTC.

The chain couples TRBV27 to TRBJ2-7; D possibly corresponds to TRBD2 (7 bases). Trimming stripped 3 bases from V and 6 bases from J, with 15 bases between. The CDR3 has 14 residues. Germline loops: CDR1 MNHEY, CDR2 SMNVEV (reference sequence). The CDR3 region has the DNA TGTGCCAGCAGTTTGGGGGGGCCCCCGGGCGAGCAGTACTTC. Its protein is CASSLGGPPGEQYF.

The chain employs TRBV9 and TRBJ2-7; D may be TRBD2 (6 bases). The CDR3 spans 14 residues. V shed 3 bases and J shed 4 bases, with 14 bases lying between them. Per the germline V gene, CDR1 is SGDLS and CDR2 is YYNGEE. Here the CDR3 DNA reads TGTGCCAGCAGCGCATCCGTGGGGAGGTACGAGCAGTACTTC. It translates to CASSASVGRYEQYF.

The genes are TRBV5-6 and TRBJ2-7; no definite D call. The CDR3 covers 12 residues. Germline assignment: CDR1 SGHDT and CDR2 YYEEEE. V lost 5 bases and J 6 bases, leaving 12 bases between the germline ends. CDR3 sequence (DNA): TGTGCCAGCAGTTCTGGCGGCGGCGAGCAGTACTTC. Translating gives CASSSGGGEQYF.

The chain carries TRBV28 and TRBJ2-1; D assignment may be TRBD1 or TRBD2 (5 bases each). V gave up 4 bases and J gave up 12 bases, with 10 bases separating them. The CDR3 length is 11 residues. The germline V gene has CDR1 MDHEN and CDR2 SYDVKM. The CDR3 DNA is TGTGCCAGCAGTTGGGACGGCGGGCAGTTCTTC. It yields the protein CASSWDGGQFF. The full variable domain, with the rest looked up from reference TRBV28 and TRBJ2-1, is DVKVTQSSRYLVKRTGEKVFLECVQDMDHENMFWYRQDPGLGLRLIYFSYDVKMKEKGDIPEGYSVSREKKERFSLILESASTNQTSMYLCASSWDGGQFFGPGTRLTVL.

V and J are TRBV4-2 and TRBJ2-2, with 11 bases fitting TRBD2. Germline CDR1 reads LGHNA; CDR2 reads YNFKEQ. Trimming at V came to 4 bases and at J to 3 bases, leaving 4 bases not matched to a gene. This CDR3 region has 16 residues. This chain's CDR3 is CASSLGTSGYTGELFF. The CDR3 DNA reads TGTGCCAGCAGCCTGGGGACTAGCGGTTACACCGGGGAGCTGTTTTTT.

The rearrangement uses TRBV19 and TRBJ1-5; 10 bases line up with TRBD1. V was pared by 8 bases and J by 0 bases, with 10 bases of the junction left unmatched. This CDR3 is 17 amino acids long. Germline V CDR1 and CDR2: LNHDA, SQIVND (reference sequence). The CDR3 DNA reads TGTGCCAGTCATCCGGGACAGGGGTTCTTTAGCAATCAGCCCCAGCATTTT. Translating it yields CASHPGQGFFSNQPQHF.

In regard to this clone: This sample includes further DNA sequences coding for the same CDR3. CDR3 nucleotide sequence: TGTGCCAGCAGCTTAGAGGGAGGAGCAGATACGCAGTATTTT. Its translation: CASSLEGGADTQYF. The chain has TRBV11-2 and TRBJ2-3; D may be TRBD2 (6 bases). Germline CDR1 SGHAT, CDR2 FQNNGV. The V end lost 0 bases, the J end lost 4 bases, and 8 bases lay between the germline ends. This CDR3 contains 14 residues.

Points on this clone: Other nucleotide sequences from this sample produce the same CDR3. The V call is TRBV5-1, the J call TRBJ2-2; D is uncertain. CDR3 length equals 14 residues. CDR1 and CDR2 (germline): SGHRS, YFSETQ. V was shortened by 0 bases and J by 3 bases, with 6 bases between the two germline ends. CDR3 in amino acids: CASSLAPDTGELFF. The CDR3 DNA reads as TGCGCCAGCAGCTTGGCCCCAGACACCGGGGAGCTGTTTTTT.

The chain joins TRBV10-3 to TRBJ1-2, with D perhaps matching TRBD1 (5 bases). CDR1 and CDR2 (germline): ENHRY, SYGVKD. Trimming stripped 8 bases from V and 10 bases from J, with 20 bases between. This CDR3 contains 13 residues. The CDR3 spells CAISFPGQQNYTF. CDR3 bases: TGTGCCATCTCATTCCCGGGGCAGCAGAACTACACCTTC.

A word on this clone: The sample contains more than one DNA sequence encoding this CDR3. The CDR3: CASSYGGGGEQFF. The CDR3 DNA sequence: TGTGCCAGCAGTTACGGCGGGGGCGGTGAGCAGTTCTTC. This chain links TRBV6-6 with TRBJ2-1; D is possibly TRBD2 (7 bases). This CDR3 contains 13 residues. V dropped 2 bases and J dropped 9 bases, with 11 bases sitting between them. Germline CDR1 reads MNHNY; CDR2 reads SVGAGI (reference sequence).

The chain is built from TRBV19 and TRBJ1-4; D is unclear. Germline assignment: CDR1 LNHDA and CDR2 SQIVND (reference sequence). Between the trimmed V and J ends, which lost 3 bases and 8 bases, there was a span of 13 bases. This CDR3 spans 14 amino acids. DNA for the CDR3: TGTGCCAGTAGTATGTGGCAGACTACGGAAAAACTGTTTTTT. Its protein is CASSMWQTTEKLFF.

The rearrangement joins TRBV14 to TRBJ2-7; D uncertain. Trimming cost V 0 bases and J 3 bases, with 18 bases left between them. There are 17 residues in the CDR3. Looked up from germline, CDR1 is SGHDN and CDR2 is FVKESK. The chain's CDR3 is CASSQDPALGRLYEQYF. The CDR3 DNA reads as TGTGCCAGCAGCCAAGATCCGGCCTTGGGCAGACTCTACGAGCAGTACTTC. The entire variable domain, with the rest obtained from reference TRBV14 and TRBJ2-7, is as follows: EAGVTQFPSHSVIEKGQTVTLRCDPISGHDNLYWYRRVMGKEIKFLLHFVKESKQDESGMPNNRFLAERTGGTYSTLKVQPAELEDSGVYFCASSQDPALGRLYEQYFGPGTRLTVT.

The chain links TRBV9 to TRBJ1-3, with 9 bases lining up with TRBD1. The CDR3 spans 18 residues. Trimming removed 0 bases from V and 0 bases from J; junction bases left unmatched: 7. Germline CDR1 and CDR2: SGDLS and YYNGEE. The CDR3 nucleotides read TGTGCCAGCAGCGTAGGATGGACAGGGGCGGCCTCTGGAAACACCATATATTTT. It is translated as CASSVGWTGAASGNTIYF.

V and J are TRBV6-5 and TRBJ2-5; possible D gene TRBD2, 5 bases. The length of the CDR3 is 14 residues. Germline V gene lookup returns CDR1 MNHEY and CDR2 SVGAGI. The V and J ends lost 5 bases and 5 bases respectively, with 15 bases between them. In DNA form, the CDR3 reads TGTGCCAGCAGTACACTAGGGAGAGGGGAGACCCAGTACTTC. As protein: CASSTLGRGETQYF.

V usage is TRBV7-9 and J usage is TRBJ1-2; D not certain. CDR3 length: 15 amino acids. Germline V lookup: CDR1 SEHNR, CDR2 FQNEAQ (reference sequence). V lost 5 bases and J 2 bases, leaving 15 bases between the germline ends. CDR3 in DNA: TGTGCCAGCAGCCGGATCGAGGGATACAACTATGGCTACACCTTC. Amino acids: CASSRIEGYNYGYTF.